A selection of T cell receptor beta chains follows, all from one sample in a study of cytomegalovirus exposure and HLA in healthy donors. Assay: immunoSEQ multiplex PCR; the TCRdb copy retains only in-frame clones and omits some. The sample shows under 200,000 clones, roughly 95% of them seen only once. The sequenced sample was PBMCs. These receptors originate from a woman under 30 in good health and CMV-seronegative. Both conserved end residues are part of each CDR3. The D gene is left open where the match is weak. Only part of the rows carry a size: once, few, many, or a class if the clone is expanded.

CDR3: CASSLGTGPRAEAFF
DNA: TGTGCCAGCAGCTTAGGGACAGGTCCAAGGGCTGAAGCTTTCTTT
D: TRBD1
J: TRBJ1-1
V: TRBV7-9
size: .

CDR3: CASSLAQQGTYEQYF
DNA: TGTGCCAGCAGCTTAGCCCAACAGGGGACCTACGAGCAGTACTTC
D: TRBD1
J: TRBJ2-7
V: TRBV7-6
size: few

CDR3: CASSLGGVNTEAFF
DNA: TGTGCCAGCAGCTTAGGTGGAGTGAACACTGAAGCTTTCTTT
D: .
J: TRBJ1-1
V: TRBV13
size: .

CDR3: CASSPGDSRNQPQHF
DNA: TGTGCCAGTAGTCCGGGGGACAGCCGCAATCAGCCCCAGCATTTT
D: TRBD1
J: TRBJ1-5
V: TRBV19
size: few

CDR3: CASSSRQENSPLHF
DNA: TGTGCCAGCAGCTCTCGACAAGAAAATTCACCCCTCCACTTT
D: .
J: TRBJ1-6
V: TRBV5-4
size: .

CDR3: CASSLVPSSGTGDSYEQYF
DNA: TGCGCCAGCAGCTTGGTTCCTTCTTCCGGGACAGGGGACTCCTACGAGCAGTACTTC
D: TRBD1
J: TRBJ2-7
V: TRBV5-1
size: .

CDR3: CSVGNSLVDTQYF
DNA: TGCAGCGTTGGGAATAGCTTGGTAGATACGCAGTATTTT
D: .
J: TRBJ2-3
V: TRBV29-1
size: .

CDR3: CASSKRVSSGNTIYF
DNA: TGTGCCAGCAGCAAACGGGTGAGCTCTGGAAACACCATATATTTT
D: .
J: TRBJ1-3
V: TRBV11-1
size: .

CDR3: CASLRGLGNTIYF
DNA: TGTGCCAGCCTCAGGGGGCTTGGAAACACCATATATTTT
D: TRBD1
J: TRBJ1-3
V: TRBV2
size: .

CDR3: CAVRVNTEAFF
DNA: TGTGCCGTCCGGGTGAACACTGAAGCTTTCTTT
D: .
J: TRBJ1-1
V: TRBV10-3
size: .

CDR3: CATSRDLGGLAGQNRVYEQYF
DNA: TGTGCCACCAGCAGAGATCTGGGGGGACTAGCGGGGCAAAACCGGGTGTACGAGCAGTACTTC
D: TRBD2
J: TRBJ2-7
V: TRBV15
size: .

CDR3: CASREVGETQYF
DNA: TGTGCCAGCAGGGAGGTCGGGGAGACCCAGTACTTC
D: .
J: TRBJ2-5
V: TRBV27
size: .

CDR3: CASSLIARQGSYGYTF
DNA: TGTGCCAGCAGCTTGATCGCTAGACAGGGATCCTATGGCTACACCTTC
D: TRBD1
J: TRBJ1-2
V: TRBV5-4
size: .

CDR3: CASSLVVLKAGMNTEAFF
DNA: TGTGCCAGCAGCTTAGTAGTCCTAAAGGCAGGAATGAACACTGAGGCTTTCTTT
D: .
J: TRBJ1-1
V: TRBV7-2
size: .

CDR3: CASSPLGQGQPLHF
DNA: TGTGCCAGCTCACCACTGGGACAGGGGCAACCCCTCCACTTT
D: TRBD1
J: TRBJ1-6
V: TRBV18
size: .

CDR3: CASSYRDRPNTEAFF
DNA: TGTGCCAGCAGTTACCGGGACAGGCCGAACACTGAAGCTTTCTTT
D: TRBD1
J: TRBJ1-1
V: TRBV6-5
size: .

CDR3: CASSLGYREETQYF
DNA: TGTGCCAGCAGCTTGGGCTACAGGGAAGAGACCCAGTACTTC
D: .
J: TRBJ2-5
V: TRBV5-4
size: .

CDR3: CASSERVGSAFF
DNA: TGTGCCAGCAGTGAACGGGTAGGGAGTGCTTTCTTT
D: .
J: TRBJ1-1
V: TRBV6-1
size: .

CDR3: CTSSQDGQTGYSNQPQHF
DNA: TGCACCAGCAGCCAAGATGGACAGACAGGGTATAGCAATCAGCCCCAGCATTTT
D: .
J: TRBJ1-5
V: TRBV1
size: .

CDR3: CASSLNPWGGLDEQFF
DNA: TGTGCCAGCAGCTTAAACCCGTGGGGAGGGCTCGATGAGCAGTTCTTC
D: TRBD2
J: TRBJ2-1
V: TRBV7-3
size: .

CDR3: CASTRTGAADYGYTF
DNA: TGTGCCTCCACAAGGACAGGGGCCGCTGACTATGGCTACACCTTC
D: TRBD1
J: TRBJ1-2
V: TRBV19
size: .

CDR3: CASSRGGNTDTQYF
DNA: TGTGCCAGTAGTAGGGGGGGGAACACAGATACGCAGTATTTT
D: TRBD2
J: TRBJ2-3
V: TRBV19
size: .

CDR3: CASSFGQSPLHF
DNA: TGTGCCAGCAGTTTTGGACAATCACCCCTCCACTTT
D: .
J: TRBJ1-6
V: TRBV27
size: once

CDR3: CASSVVGTGFDSPLHF
DNA: TGTGCCAGCAGCGTAGTAGGAACAGGGTTTGATTCACCCCTCCACTTT
D: .
J: TRBJ1-6
V: TRBV9
size: .

CDR3: CASSQDLQVYKEAFF
DNA: TGCGCCAGCAGCCAAGATCTACAGGTATATAAGGAAGCTTTCTTT
D: .
J: TRBJ1-1
V: TRBV4-3
size: .

CDR3: CASAAGGANVLTF
DNA: TGTGCCAGCGCGGCGGGGGGGGCCAACGTCCTGACTTTC
D: .
J: TRBJ2-6
V: TRBV5-4
size: .

CDR3: CASSKGRTQTQHF
DNA: TGTGCCAGCAGCAAAGGAAGAACCCAGACCCAGCATTTT
D: .
J: TRBJ1-5
V: TRBV21-1
size: .

CDR3: CASSGTGQGKVWFF
DNA: TGTGCCAGCAGTGGGACAGGACAGGGTAAAGTGTGGTTCTTC
D: TRBD1
J: TRBJ2-1
V: TRBV2
size: .

CDR3: CSVEDLGELFF
DNA: TGCAGCGTTGAAGATCTGGGGGAGCTGTTTTTT
D: .
J: TRBJ2-2
V: TRBV29-1
size: .

CDR3: CASSLGQGTNYGYTF
DNA: TGTGCCAGCAGCCTGGGACAGGGGACTAACTATGGCTACACCTTC
D: TRBD1
J: TRBJ1-2
V: TRBV13
size: .

CDR3: CASSQSRPGGTEAFF
DNA: TGTGCCAGCAGCCAATCGAGGCCGGGGGGGACTGAAGCTTTCTTT
D: .
J: TRBJ1-1
V: TRBV7-8
size: .

CDR3: CASSLAFLGDYGYTF
DNA: TGTGCCAGCAGCTTAGCTTTCTTGGGAGACTATGGCTACACCTTC
D: .
J: TRBJ1-2
V: TRBV7-9
size: once

CDR3: CASIRAGGTEAFF
DNA: TGTGCCAGCATCCGGGCGGGGGGGACTGAAGCTTTCTTT
D: .
J: TRBJ1-1
V: TRBV6-6
size: .

CDR3: CASSPWTENTEAFF
DNA: TGTGCCAGCAGCCCTTGGACTGAGAACACTGAAGCTTTCTTT
D: .
J: TRBJ1-1
V: TRBV11-2
size: .

CDR3: CASSLAGRAGDIFGTDTQYF
DNA: TGTGCCAGCAGCTTAGCGGGTAGGGCAGGGGATATATTCGGAACAGATACGCAGTATTTT
D: .
J: TRBJ2-3
V: TRBV7-2
size: .

CDR3: CASSLGGAGNTIYF
DNA: TGTGCCAGCAGCTTAGGGGGGGCTGGAAACACCATATATTTT
D: .
J: TRBJ1-3
V: TRBV5-5
size: .

CDR3: CASSKLAGGGNTQYF
DNA: TGTGCCAGCAGTAAACTAGCGGGGGGGGGAAATACGCAGTATTTT
D: TRBD2
J: TRBJ2-3
V: TRBV6-6
size: .

CDR3: CASSEGGLTEAFF
DNA: TGTGCCAGCAGTGAGGGGGGACTCACTGAAGCTTTCTTT
D: .
J: TRBJ1-1
V: TRBV6-1
size: once

CDR3: CSVAGDRGPYGYTF
DNA: TGCAGCGTTGCAGGGGACAGGGGGCCCTATGGCTACACCTTC
D: TRBD1
J: TRBJ1-2
V: TRBV29-1
size: .

CDR3: CASSSGLDEETQYF
DNA: TGTGCCAGCAGCTCTGGACTCGACGAAGAGACCCAGTACTTC
D: .
J: TRBJ2-5
V: TRBV5-6
size: .

CDR3: CASSSATGVQETQYF
DNA: TGTGCCAGCAGTTCTGCGACAGGGGTCCAAGAGACCCAGTACTTC
D: TRBD1
J: TRBJ2-5
V: TRBV27
size: .

CDR3: CASSMILAGGQETQYF
DNA: TGTGCCAGTAGTATGATCCTAGCGGGGGGGCAAGAGACCCAGTACTTC
D: TRBD2
J: TRBJ2-5
V: TRBV19
size: .

CDR3: CASSLDTFTYEQYF
DNA: TGTGCCAGCAGTTTGGACACCTTTACCTACGAGCAGTACTTC
D: .
J: TRBJ2-7
V: TRBV6-5
size: once

CDR3: CASSGQGARNQPQHF
DNA: TGTGCCAGCAGCGGACAGGGGGCACGAAATCAGCCCCAGCATTTT
D: TRBD1
J: TRBJ1-5
V: TRBV2
size: .

CDR3: CASSLGTAYEQYF
DNA: TGTGCCAGTAGTCTCGGGACAGCCTACGAGCAGTACTTC
D: TRBD1
J: TRBJ2-7
V: TRBV19
size: .

CDR3: CASSLDSGGAGDTQYF
DNA: TGCGCCAGCAGCTTAGATAGCGGGGGGGCAGGAGATACGCAGTATTTT
D: TRBD2
J: TRBJ2-3
V: TRBV5-1
size: .

CDR3: CASSPGTGFSYTF
DNA: TGTGCCAGCAGCCCCGGGACAGGGTTCAGCTACACCTTC
D: TRBD1
J: TRBJ1-2
V: TRBV11-2
size: .

CDR3: CASSDLDRGSNQPQHF
DNA: TGTGCCAGCAGTGATTTGGACAGGGGGAGCAATCAGCCCCAGCATTTT
D: TRBD1
J: TRBJ1-5
V: TRBV6-1
size: .

CDR3: CASPLQETQYF
DNA: TGCGCCAGCCCCCTCCAAGAGACCCAGTACTTC
D: .
J: TRBJ2-5
V: TRBV5-1
size: .

CDR3: CASSPLAGGVRTDTQYF
DNA: TGTGCCAGCTCACCCTTAGCGGGTGGGGTCCGCACAGATACGCAGTATTTT
D: TRBD2
J: TRBJ2-3
V: TRBV18
size: .

CDR3: CASSSSTGGRTEAFF
DNA: TGCGCCAGCAGCTCCAGTACAGGGGGGCGGACTGAAGCTTTCTTT
D: TRBD1
J: TRBJ1-1
V: TRBV5-1
size: .

CDR3: CASSWTGTGGQFF
DNA: TGTGCCAGCAGCTGGACCGGGACAGGGGGACAGTTCTTC
D: TRBD1
J: TRBJ2-1
V: TRBV7-3
size: once

CDR3: CASSFRAGASYEQYF
DNA: TGTGCCAGCAGTTTTAGAGCGGGGGCCTCCTACGAGCAGTACTTC
D: TRBD2
J: TRBJ2-7
V: TRBV27
size: .

CDR3: CSQSGLSQETQYF
DNA: TGCAGCCAAAGTGGGCTGTCCCAAGAGACCCAGTACTTC
D: .
J: TRBJ2-5
V: TRBV29-1
size: .

CDR3: CASSPRGGAKNIQYF
DNA: TGTGCCAGCAGCCCCCGAGGGGGAGCCAAAAACATTCAGTACTTC
D: .
J: TRBJ2-4
V: TRBV7-3
size: .

CDR3: CASSVVTSGQETQYF
DNA: TGTGCCAGCAGCGTAGTAACTAGCGGACAAGAGACCCAGTACTTC
D: TRBD2
J: TRBJ2-5
V: TRBV9
size: .

CDR3: CASSPIQGEGIF
DNA: TGTGCCAGCTCACCAATACAGGGAGAAGGGATTTTT
D: .
J: TRBJ1-1
V: TRBV18
size: .

CDR3: CASRGDRVRNQPQHF
DNA: TGTGCCAGTAGGGGGGACAGAGTCCGCAATCAGCCCCAGCATTTT
D: TRBD1
J: TRBJ1-5
V: TRBV19
size: .

CDR3: CSATTGTPGQPQHF
DNA: TGCAGCGCTACGACAGGGACCCCTGGACAGCCCCAGCATTTT
D: TRBD1
J: TRBJ1-5
V: TRBV29-1
size: few

CDR3: CASSATSGGANYNEQFF
DNA: TGTGCCAGCAGCGCAACTAGCGGGGGGGCTAACTACAATGAGCAGTTCTTC
D: TRBD2
J: TRBJ2-1
V: TRBV9
size: .